Below are 20 T cell receptor beta chains sequenced from a single sample in a study of patients and donors after allogeneic stem cell transplantation. TCRdb reprocessed the RT-PCR reads via MiXCR and lists one record per CDR3 protein. The sample shows about 230,000 distinct CDR3 sequences, approximately 14% of them seen only once. Source material: blood, either unsorted or a sorted T cell fraction (not recorded which). The receptor set was obtained from a human donor who was either an allogeneic HSCT recipient or a stem cell or donor lymphocyte infusion donor (not recorded which). It is not recorded whose cells these are; they may come from a transplant donor.

This chain links TRBV9 with TRBJ2-7; possibly TRBD2 for D (5 bases). Trimming pared 0 bases from V and 3 bases from J, leaving 13 bases between. CDR1 is SGDLS and CDR2 is YYNGEE in the germline V gene. The CDR3 is 15 amino acids. The CDR3 sequence is CASSVAEGAYYEQYF. CDR3 bases: TGTGCCAGCAGCGTAGCTGAGGGCGCCTACTACGAGCAGTACTTC.

In this sample, this clonotype turned up once. This rearrangement joins TRBV7-3 to TRBJ2-2, with 9 bases that match TRBD2. This CDR3 region has 17 residues. Germline V gene sequence: CDR1 SGHTA, CDR2 FQGTGA. V lost 5 bases and J lost 2; bases outside the gene matches: 9. CDR3 DNA: TGTGCCAGCAGCCCCCGGGGTAGCGGGGGCAACACCGGGGAGCTGTTTTTT. It encodes CASSPRGSGGNTGELFF.

This clonotype was seen only a few times. The V call is TRBV3-1, the J call TRBJ2-3, with D hard to call. The CDR3 loop spans 13 amino acids. The germline V gene encodes CDR1 LGHDT and CDR2 YNNKEL (reference sequence). Trimming left V 0 bases short and J 9 bases short, with 10 bases between. CDR3 sequence reads: CASSQETLGTQYF. The CDR3, as DNA: TGTGCCAGCAGCCAAGAGACCTTGGGGACGCAGTATTTT.

The gene calls are TRBV10-3 and TRBJ1-2; D uncertain. This CDR3 has 12 amino acids. Germline V lookup: CDR1 ENHRY, CDR2 SYGVKD. The ends were cut back, 2 bases at V and 6 bases at J, with 7 bases in the middle. CDR3 DNA: TGTGCCATCAGTGAGACCGAAAATGGCTACACCTTC. Protein sequence: CAISETENGYTF.

This clonotype occurred many times. The chain joins TRBV7-2 to TRBJ1-1; D remains ambiguous. Germline V gene sequence: CDR1 SGHTA, CDR2 FQGNSA. This CDR3 has 17 residues. V dropped 5 bases and J dropped 3 bases, with 22 bases sitting between them. The CDR3 spells CASSPDRTTRWYTEAFF. The DNA of the CDR3 is TGTGCCAGCAGCCCCGACCGGACGACTAGGTGGTACACTGAAGCTTTCTTT.

In this sample, this clonotype turned up a few times. This chain joins TRBV7-9 and TRBJ2-3; 12 nucleotides align to TRBD2. There are 15 residues in the CDR3. The V gene end was trimmed by 2 bases and the J gene end by 10 bases; junction bases not matched to a gene: 7. CDR1 and CDR2 from the germline V gene are SEHNR and FQNEAQ (reference sequence). Written as DNA, the CDR3 is TGTGCCAGCAGCTTACTAGCGGGGGGGCCCGTTGCGCAGTATTTT. Protein sequence: CASSLLAGGPVAQYF.

The J gene is TRBJ2-2, the V gene TRBV9, with a tentative D call TRBD1 (6 bases). Germline assignment: CDR1 SGDLS and CDR2 YYNGEE. The CDR3 length is 17 residues. V was cut by 2 bases and J by 4 bases, with 18 bases left in between. The DNA of the CDR3 is TGTGCCAGCAGCGTCGGGACAAGCCAGGGGACCACCGGGGAGCTGTTTTTT. This codes for CASSVGTSQGTTGELFF. The whole variable domain, remainder taken from reference TRBV9 and TRBJ2-2, is DSGVTQTPKHLITATGQRVTLRCSPRSGDLSVYWYQQSLDQGLQFLIQYYNGEERAKGNILERFSAQQFPDLHSELNLSSLELGDSALYFCASSVGTSQGTTGELFFGEGSRLTVL.

This clonotype was detected many times. This chain uses TRBV18 with TRBJ1-2; TRBD1 is a possible D gene (6 bases). The germline V and J ends were trimmed by 0 bases and 4 bases, with 15 bases remaining between them. Germline V gene lookup returns CDR1 KGHSH and CDR2 LQKENI. This CDR3 spans 16 amino acids. Here the CDR3 DNA reads TGTGCCAGCTCACCACCGGGCAGGGACACCTTCTATGGCTACACCTTC. Residues: CASSPPGRDTFYGYTF. Looking up the rest from reference TRBV18 and TRBJ1-2 gives the full variable domain: NAGVMQNPRHLVRRRGQEARLRCSPMKGHSHVYWYRQLPEEGLKFMVYLQKENIIDESGMPKERFSAEFPKEGPSILRIQQVVRGDSAAYFCASSPPGRDTFYGYTFGSGTRLTVV.

This clonotype was counted a few times. The rearrangement joins TRBV24-1 to TRBJ2-3, with 7 bases fitting TRBD1. V dropped 0 bases and J dropped 4; count of bases not matched to a gene: 3. Germline V gene sequence: CDR1 KGHDR, CDR2 SFDVKD. CDR3 size: 15 residues. This CDR3 is CATSDLNRGADTQYF. The CDR3 nucleotides are TGTGCCACCAGTGATTTGAACAGGGGAGCAGATACGCAGTATTTT.

This sequence joins TRBV30 and TRBJ1-1; D is unclear. Germline V gene sequence: CDR1 GTSNPN, CDR2 SVGIG (reference sequence). CDR3 length equals 13 residues. Trimming stripped 3 bases from V and 1 base from J, with 9 bases between. The CDR3 loop reads CAWRRTRNTEAFF. CDR3 coding DNA: TGTGCCTGGAGACGAACCCGGAACACTGAAGCTTTCTTT. Full variable domain (remainder filled in from reference TRBV30 and TRBJ1-1): SQTIHQWPATLVQPVGSPLSLECTVEGTSNPNLYWYRQAAGRGLQLLFYSVGIGQISSEVPQNLSASRPQDRQFILSSKKLLLSDSGFYLCAWRRTRNTEAFFGQGTRLTVV.

A few counts support this clonotype. The junction departs from germline at one end; a sequencing error may be responsible. For the CDR3, the DNA is TGTGCCAGCAGCGAAGAGTCGGGACGGGTAAATTCACCCCTCCACTTT. Encoded protein: CASSEESGRVNSPLHF. The chain links TRBV3-1 to TRBJ1-6; TRBD1 might be the D (5 bases). Germline CDR1 is LGHDT and CDR2 is YNNKEL (reference sequence). The length of the CDR3 is 16 residues.

The sample holds many counts of this clonotype. CDR3 protein: CSARAGFSGRETQYF. The CDR3 DNA sequence: TGCAGTGCAAGGGCAGGGTTTTCGGGGAGAGAGACCCAGTACTTC. The chain is built from TRBV20-1 and TRBJ2-5; tentatively, D is TRBD1 or TRBD2 (5 bases each). The CDR3 covers 15 residues. Germline V lookup: CDR1 DFQATT, CDR2 SNEGSKA (reference sequence). V dropped 6 bases and J dropped 4 bases, with 21 bases sitting between them.

This clonotype was recorded many times. J is TRBJ1-2 and V is TRBV6-1; D not resolved. V was cut by 6 bases and J by 0 bases, with 11 bases left in between. Germline assignment: CDR1 MNHNS and CDR2 SASEGT. The CDR3 covers 14 residues. In nucleotides, the CDR3 is TGTGCCAGCAGACAACAGTACTCTAACTATGGCTACACCTTC. Translated, it gives CASRQQYSNYGYTF.

This clonotype was detected only a few times. The rearrangement uses TRBV12-3 or TRBV12-4 and TRBJ1-1; TRBD1 aligns across 8 bases. The CDR3 loop spans 14 amino acids. J gave up 7 bases and V 5 bases, and 9 bases lay outside the gene matches. CDR3 protein: CASSPGTGPNEAFF. The CDR3 nucleotides are TGTGCCAGCAGTCCAGGGACAGGTCCTAATGAAGCTTTCTTT.

This clonotype has just a few counts. The V and J genes are TRBV29-1 and TRBJ1-4; 9 bases match TRBD1. With 7 bases clipped from V and 7 bases from J, the junction kept 7 bases outside the gene matches. This CDR3 is built from 13 residues. The germline gives CDR1 SQVTM, CDR2 ANQGSEA. CDR3 loop: CSATGGSGEKLFF. CDR3 nucleotide sequence: TGCAGCGCCACAGGGGGCTCCGGTGAAAAACTGTTTTTT.

Only a few counts were recorded for this clonotype. The chain employs TRBV7-9 and TRBJ2-5; D possibly uses TRBD1 or TRBD2 (5 bases each). V was cut by 1 base and J by 1 base, with 10 bases left in between. The CDR3 is 15 amino acids. Per germline, CDR1 SEHNR and CDR2 FQNEAQ (reference sequence). CDR3 nucleotides: TGTGCCAGCAGCTTAGAGGGACGGACCCAAGAGACCCAGTACTTC. Amino acid sequence: CASSLEGRTQETQYF.

This clonotype has a count of ten or more. V usage is TRBV12-3 or TRBV12-4 and J usage is TRBJ2-7; 7 bases are shared with TRBD1. This CDR3 has 13 amino acids. Trimming cost V 6 bases and J 4 bases; bases outside gene matches: 6. CDR3 loop: CASRPGQKYEQYF. CDR3 DNA sequence: TGTGCCAGCAGGCCGGGACAGAAATACGAGCAGTACTTC.

This clonotype has a count of ten or more. The J gene is TRBJ1-5, the V gene TRBV5-1; D is undetermined. This CDR3 spans 15 amino acids. V lost 0 bases to trimming and J lost 0 bases, with 7 bases between them. Looked up from germline, CDR1 is SGHRS and CDR2 is YFSETQ. CDR3 loop: CASSLEGLSNQPQHF. In DNA, the CDR3 is TGCGCCAGCAGCTTGGAGGGTCTTAGCAATCAGCCCCAGCATTTT.

The V gene is TRBV20-1, the J gene TRBJ2-3; D perhaps matches TRBD1 (6 bases). Per the germline V gene, CDR1 is DFQATT and CDR2 is SNEGSKA (reference sequence). With 5 bases removed from V and 4 bases from J, the gap between germline ends came to 10 bases. This CDR3 has 12 amino acids. CDR3: CSAYRTADTQYF. CDR3 nucleotides: TGCAGTGCTTATAGGACAGCAGATACGCAGTATTTT.

This clonotype was seen at least ten times. This rearrangement joins TRBV20-1 to TRBJ1-3; 9 nucleotides line up with TRBD1. Germline-derived CDR1 and CDR2 are DFQATT and SNEGSKA (reference sequence). The CDR3 loop spans 17 amino acids. J lost 4 bases, V lost 3 bases, and 13 bases had no gene match. The CDR3 region has the DNA TGCAGTGCTAGGGGACAGGGAAAAGTTACGGAGGGAAACACCATATATTTT. Protein: CSARGQGKVTEGNTIYF.